A selection of T cell receptor beta chains follows, all from one sample in a study of blood T cell repertoires in COVID-19. Profiled with immunoSEQ multiplex PCR; TCRdb holds only in-frame clones, not every one. Found here are about 340,000 clones, 83% of them singletons; the top ten hold approximately 3%. The material sequenced was peripheral blood. The source is a man aged 30-40 years with active or convalescent COVID-19. CDR3s include the opening cysteine and the closing phenylalanine or tryptophan. Fields, in order: clone size, V gene, D gene, J gene, CDR3 DNA, CDR3 protein. The D gene is left open where the match is weak. Rows give clone size only sometimes, using once, few, many, or a class for an expanded clone.

>once|TRBV7-8|TRBD1|TRBJ1-2
TGTGCCAGCAGCTCTAACCCGGGACAGGGTAACTATGGCTACACCTTC
CASSSNPGQGNYGYTF
>NA|TRBV10-3|NA|TRBJ2-7
TGTGCCATCAGTGAGGGGCAGGGTGGCTACGAGCAGTACTTC
CAISEGQGGYEQYF
>NA|TRBV5-1|NA|TRBJ1-1
TGCGCCAGCAGCTTGGCCGAAATAAGGGGCACTGAAGCTTTCTTT
CASSLAEIRGTEAFF
>NA|TRBV7-6|NA|TRBJ2-5
TGTGCCAGCAGCTATAACCCCGAAGCGCAGCTAGAGACCCAGTACTTC
CASSYNPEAQLETQYF
>NA|TRBV19|TRBD1|TRBJ2-7
TGTGCCAGTAGTAAGGGGACAGCACCCTTGGAGCAGTACTTC
CASSKGTAPLEQYF
>once|TRBV10-3|TRBD2|TRBJ2-3
TGTGCCATCAGTGAGTCGGTACCCGGGACTAGCGGGGCAGATACGCAGTATTTT
CAISESVPGTSGADTQYF
>NA|TRBV29-1|NA|TRBJ2-5
TGCAGCTGGGACATCCAAGAGACCCAGTACTTC
CSWDIQETQYF
>NA|TRBV19|NA|TRBJ2-7
TGTGCCAGTAGCAACATAGGGGACTCGTACGAGCAGTACTTC
CASSNIGDSYEQYF
>NA|TRBV10-3|NA|TRBJ2-1
TGTGCCGCGGGACCGCAATACAATGAGCAGTTCTTC
CAAGPQYNEQFF
>NA|TRBV30|TRBD2|TRBJ2-3
TGTGCCTGGGTGGGAGGGAGCGGCCAATGGGGAGATACGCAGTATTTT
CAWVGGSGQWGDTQYF
>NA|TRBV21-1|NA|TRBJ2-7
TGTGCCAGCAGCAAGGACAGGGGTAATCTCTACGAGCAGTACTTC
CASSKDRGNLYEQYF
>NA|TRBV7-2|NA|TRBJ2-5
TGTGCCAGCAGCTTATTTGTGGCGGGAGAGACCCAGTACTTC
CASSLFVAGETQYF
>NA|TRBV6-6|NA|TRBJ1-2
TGTGCCAGCAGTCAAGGTTCAGATCGCCCTAGGCATGGCTACACCTTC
CASSQGSDRPRHGYTF
>NA|TRBV5-6|NA|TRBJ1-6
TGTGCCAGCAGCTCCCAGGGTTCACCCCTCCACTTT
CASSSQGSPLHF
>NA|TRBV7-7|TRBD1|TRBJ2-3
TGTGCCAGCAGCTACGGACAGGGGGCTACAGATACGCAGTATTTT
CASSYGQGATDTQYF
>NA|TRBV18|NA|TRBJ2-7
TGTGCCAGCTCACCACGATCAGGGATCTCCTACGAGCAGTACTTC
CASSPRSGISYEQYF
>NA|TRBV30|NA|TRBJ1-1
TGTGCCTGGGTCAGGGGGAACACTGAAGCTTTCTTT
CAWVRGNTEAFF
>NA|TRBV4-2|TRBD2|TRBJ2-3
TGTGCCAGCAGCCAAGCTAGCGGGATAGATACGCAGTATTTT
CASSQASGIDTQYF
>NA|TRBV28|NA|TRBJ1-2
TGTGCCAGCAGTTTACCAGGGTCGGGCTACACCTTC
CASSLPGSGYTF
>NA|TRBV7-9|NA|TRBJ1-4
TGTGCCAGCAGCTTAATCCCGGGAGATCCGCGGGAAAAACTGTTTTTT
CASSLIPGDPREKLFF
>many|TRBV15|NA|TRBJ2-1
TGTGCCACCAGCAGAGATGCCAGCGGCAGTCAGTTCTTC
CATSRDASGSQFF
>NA|TRBV3-1/TRBV3-2|TRBD1|TRBJ2-5
TGTGCCGCCGGGACAGGGGCTGGTGGGACCCAGTACTTC
CAAGTGAGGTQYF
>NA|TRBV29-1|NA|TRBJ1-1
TGCAGCGTTGAAGGGGGCAGGAACACTGAAGCTTTCTTT
CSVEGGRNTEAFF
>NA|TRBV3-1/TRBV3-2|TRBD1|TRBJ1-2
TGTGCCAGCAGGCCCACAGGGGGCTCTGGCTACACCTTC
CASRPTGGSGYTF
>once|TRBV29-1|NA|TRBJ1-2
TGCAGCGCCCCGGACGCGAAGGGGTATGGCTACACCTTC
CSAPDAKGYGYTF
>NA|TRBV6-2/TRBV6-3|NA|TRBJ2-6
TGTGCCAGCAGTTTTTCCCTGAGGGCCTCACTCCTCTCTGGGGCCAACGTCCTGACTTTC
CASSFSLRASLLSGANVLTF
>NA|TRBV28|TRBD2|TRBJ2-7
TGTGCCAGCAGTTTACCGGGCGGGGGGGCCAGGCAGTACTTC
CASSLPGGGARQYF
>once|TRBV6-2/TRBV6-3|TRBD1|TRBJ1-1
TGTGCCAGCAGTGTGACAGGGGGCGCCGGAGCTTTCTTT
CASSVTGGAGAFF
>NA|TRBV10-3|TRBD1|TRBJ1-5
TGTGCCATTGCGACAGGGGAGGGGGGCTTCAATCAGCCCCAGCATTTT
CAIATGEGGFNQPQHF
>NA|TRBV28|TRBD2|TRBJ2-2
TGTGCCAGCAGCACACAGGGACTAGCGTTTACCGGGGAGCTGTTTTTT
CASSTQGLAFTGELFF
>NA|TRBV7-3|NA|TRBJ2-4
TGTGCCAGCAGCGCAGGAGCCAAAAACATTCAGTACTTC
CASSAGAKNIQYF
>NA|TRBV6-1|TRBD2|TRBJ2-1
TGTGCCAGCAGTGAAGCGGGGGGGGAACAGTTCTTC
CASSEAGGEQFF
>NA|TRBV5-1|TRBD2|TRBJ2-3
TGCGCCAGCAGGGTATCGGGGGGTGCGGGTGAAGATACGCAGTATTTT
CASRVSGGAGEDTQYF
>NA|TRBV4-1|TRBD1|TRBJ1-4
TGCGCCAGCAGCCTCATTGGGACAGGTAATGAAAAACTGTTTTTT
CASSLIGTGNEKLFF